One sample yielded the 18 T cell receptor beta chains listed below, sequenced in a study of T-cell memory formation after mild COVID-19. In TCRdb, the 5' RACE reads were re-called with MiXCR into one record per CDR3 protein. The sample has 400,000 to 500,000 distinct CDR3 sequences, around 20% seen once. Sequencing used PBMCs or a T cell subset sorted from them (not recorded which). Receptors originate from an adult woman who had mild COVID-19 (a few samples of this study predate the infection). Cell type and time point are not known.

This clonotype was observed a few times. The CDR3 DNA follows: TGTGCCAGCAGTGACACACTCACCTACAATGAGCAGTTCTTC. Residues: CASSDTLTYNEQFF. This chain uses TRBV6-4 with TRBJ2-1, with unresolved D. CDR3 length: 14 amino acids. Germline V gene lookup returns CDR1 MRHNA and CDR2 SNTAGT. V lost 2 bases to trimming and J lost 2 bases, with 7 bases between them.

A few counts support this clonotype. V usage is TRBV9 and J usage is TRBJ2-2; 9 positions agree with TRBD2. CDR3 length: 16 amino acids. V lost 1 base and J lost 5; bases outside the gene matches: 6. Germline CDR1 is SGDLS and CDR2 is YYNGEE. The CDR3 DNA sequence: TGTGCCAGCAGCGTATTCGCGGGGGGGCTGACCGGGGAGCTGTTTTTT. It yields the protein CASSVFAGGLTGELFF.

This clonotype showed up just once. The rearrangement links TRBV20-1 to TRBJ1-1; D is undetermined. CDR3 size: 13 residues. Germline V CDR1 and CDR2: DFQATT, SNEGSKA (reference sequence). V gave up 0 bases and J gave up 1 base, with 6 bases separating them. The CDR3 region is CSARDMRNTEAFF. CDR3 in DNA: TGCAGTGCTAGAGATATGAGGAACACTGAAGCTTTCTTT.

The chain employs TRBV29-1 and TRBJ2-7; D uncertain. Germline values: CDR1 SQVTM, CDR2 ANQGSEA. V was pared by 4 bases and J by 2 bases, with 3 bases between. CDR3 length: 10 residues. The CDR3 nucleotides read TGCAGCGTTGGCGCCTACGAGCAGTACTTC. As protein: CSVGAYEQYF.

In its sample, this clonotype was seen a few times. The rearrangement uses TRBV20-1 and TRBJ2-7; D gene uncertain. Looked up from germline, CDR1 is DFQATT and CDR2 is SNEGSKA (reference sequence). This CDR3 region has 14 residues. V shed 0 bases and J shed 5 bases, with 14 bases lying between them. The chain's CDR3 is CSARDPLYYDEQYF. The DNA for the CDR3 is TGCAGTGCTAGAGATCCCCTCTATTATGACGAGCAGTACTTC.

CDR3 amino acids: CASSYPESNEKLFF. CDR3 nucleotide sequence: TGTGCCAGCAGTTACCCGGAATCTAATGAAAAACTGTTTTTT. The rearrangement links TRBV6-6 to TRBJ1-4, with D unclear. Germline V gene sequence: CDR1 MNHNY, CDR2 SVGAGI (reference sequence). CDR3 size: 14 residues. The germline V and J ends were trimmed by 2 bases and 3 bases, with 7 bases remaining between them.

This clonotype came up a few times. The gene calls are TRBV24-1 and TRBJ2-6; tentatively, D is TRBD1 or TRBD2 (5 bases each). There are 17 residues in the CDR3. The V gene lost 3 bases and the J gene lost 0 bases, with 11 bases spanning the gap. CDR1 and CDR2 from the germline V gene are KGHDR and SFDVKD. DNA of the CDR3: TGTGCCACCAGTGATACCCCAGGGAGCTCTGGGGCCAACGTCCTGACTTTC. It encodes CATSDTPGSSGANVLTF.

J is TRBJ2-1 and V is TRBV20-1; 9 bases are shared with TRBD2. The CDR3 spans 16 residues. V lost 3 bases to trimming and J lost 6 bases; unmatched junction nucleotides: 12. Germline V CDR1 and CDR2: DFQATT, SNEGSKA (reference sequence). In DNA form, the CDR3 reads TGCAGTGCTAGGATGGCTGGCGGGAGGGCCCTCAATGAGCAGTTCTTC. Protein: CSARMAGGRALNEQFF.

This clonotype was seen repeatedly, ten times or more. The rearrangement uses TRBV6-5 and TRBJ2-2, with D hard to call. Trimming pared 7 bases from V and 11 bases from J, leaving 23 bases between. This CDR3 comprises 15 residues. Germline assignment: CDR1 MNHEY and CDR2 SVGAGI. In nucleotides, the CDR3 is TGTGCCAGCACCACCTCCGAGTTTAATCTTGGAGAGCTGTTTTTT. Translating it yields CASTTSEFNLGELFF.

V is TRBV12-3 or TRBV12-4 and J is TRBJ2-2; 8 bases agree with TRBD1. J was trimmed by 4 bases and V by 3 bases; bases with no gene match: 4. The CDR3 runs to 15 residues. The CDR3 region is CASSFGQGRTGELFF. The CDR3 coding sequence is TGTGCCAGCAGTTTTGGACAGGGACGCACCGGGGAGCTGTTTTTT.

There are a few counts of this clonotype. The genes are TRBV6-5 and TRBJ1-1, with unresolved D. V lost 10 bases and J lost 5, with 17 bases in between. The germline CDR1 and CDR2 sequences are MNHEY and SVGAGI. The CDR3 sequence is 13 residues long. Here the CDR3 reads CAIQKGRRTEAFF. For the CDR3, the DNA is TGTGCCATACAGAAGGGAAGGCGTACTGAAGCTTTCTTT.

This clonotype showed up just a few times. The chain carries TRBV6-5 and TRBJ1-1; D remains ambiguous. Between the trimmed V and J ends, which lost 6 bases and 1 base, there was a span of 12 bases. Germline CDR1 reads MNHEY; CDR2 reads SVGAGI. The CDR3 has 14 amino acids. The CDR3 loop reads CASRPGRRNTEAFF. CDR3 bases: TGTGCCAGCAGACCAGGAAGAAGGAACACTGAAGCTTTCTTT.

This clonotype was seen only a few times. V is TRBV4-3 and J is TRBJ2-3; D not certain. The CDR3 has 18 residues. Trimming shortened V by 1 base and J by 0 bases, and 17 bases separated the two germline ends. Germline CDR1 reads LGHNA; CDR2 reads YSLEER. CDR3 sequence: CASSQGLVYGTSTDTQYF. CDR3 in DNA: TGCGCCAGCAGCCAAGGCCTCGTATATGGTACTAGCACAGATACGCAGTATTTT.

This clonotype was picked up a small number of times. V and J are TRBV9 and TRBJ2-2; no clear D. This CDR3 region has 14 residues. The V end was cut by 0 bases, the J end by 3 bases, with 6 bases between. Per the germline V gene, CDR1 is SGDLS and CDR2 is YYNGEE. In DNA, the CDR3 is TGTGCCAGCAGCGTAGAGGTGGACACCGGGGAGCTGTTTTTT. This translates into CASSVEVDTGELFF. Supplemented by reference TRBV9 and TRBJ2-2, the full variable domain reads DSGVTQTPKHLITATGQRVTLRCSPRSGDLSVYWYQQSLDQGLQFLIQYYNGEERAKGNILERFSAQQFPDLHSELNLSSLELGDSALYFCASSVEVDTGELFFGEGSRLTVL.

This clonotype was recorded a few times. This rearrangement joins TRBV10-3 to TRBJ2-7; D ambiguous. CDR3 length: 12 residues. Germline CDR1 and CDR2: ENHRY and SYGVKD. V lost 4 bases and J 0 bases, leaving 4 bases between the germline ends. CDR3 in amino acids: CAISGASYEQYF. CDR3 in DNA: TGTGCCATCAGTGGGGCCTCCTACGAGCAGTACTTC.

This clonotype has just a few counts. The chain combines TRBV15 with TRBJ2-7; 7 nucleotides match TRBD2. The V gene end was trimmed by 5 bases and the J gene end by 1 base; junction bases not matched to a gene: 8. This CDR3 is built from 15 residues. Germline values: CDR1 LNHNV, CDR2 YYDKDF (reference sequence). The DNA of the CDR3 is TGTGCCACCAGCGTCCGGGTTAGCGGGTCCTACGAGCAGTACTTC. This encodes CATSVRVSGSYEQYF.

V usage is TRBV18 and J usage is TRBJ1-6, with 7 bases aligning to TRBD1. The CDR3 is 17 residues long. The V gene end was trimmed by 6 bases and the J gene end by 7 bases; junction bases not matched to a gene: 15. CDR1 is KGHSH and CDR2 is LQKENI in the germline V gene. The CDR3 loop is CASSHSVSGQKNSPLHF. CDR3 coding DNA: TGTGCCAGCTCTCACAGTGTTTCGGGACAGAAGAATTCACCCCTCCACTTT.

In DNA, the CDR3 is TGTGCCAGCACCTCACTAGCGGGAGAGTTGTCCGGGGAGCTGTTTTTT. This codes for CASTSLAGELSGELFF. The rearrangement links TRBV6-2 or TRBV6-3 to TRBJ2-2; 11 positions match TRBD2. The ends lost 7 bases at V and 6 bases at J; junction bases unmatched: 10. This CDR3 region has 16 residues. Germline loops: CDR1 MNHEY, CDR2 SVGEGT.